This T cell receptor (beta chain) was documented in a study of cytomegalovirus exposure and HLA in healthy donors. The study's findings and limits: Later analysis placed DRB1 highest and HLA-C lowest in TCR association rates, which differed by HLA locus. The study designated 160 or so TCR beta chains cytomegalovirus-associated. TCR beta V- and J-gene trimming was later associated with a missense DCLRE1C variant.

The PCR contained 60 Vbeta and 13 Jbeta primers. Method: immunoSEQ multiplex PCR; TCRdb's copy keeps in-frame clones and lacks some. The repertoire consists of 220,000 or so clones, with 82% occurring once and the leading ten covering around 3%. This clone was counted only a few times. Its target is unknown. The CDR3 consists of 14 residues. CDR1 is KGHSH and CDR2 is LQKENI in the germline V gene. The V end was cut by 5 bases, the J end by 4 bases, with 15 bases between. The sample was PBMCs. V usage is TRBV18 and J usage is TRBJ2-7; D might be TRBD2 (7 bases). This TCR was recovered from a middle-aged woman in good health and CMV-seronegative. Here the CDR3 DNA reads TGTGCCAGCTCATCGGGGGGACACCTATACGAGCAGTACTTC. Its translation: CASSSGGHLYEQYF.